A single sample gave rise to the 8 T cell receptor beta chains below, sequenced in a study of T cell responses to AZD1222 COVID-19 vaccine (dated by TCRdb to the early 2020s). Read against the paper, the sample's time point label means: baseline before first vaccination. The method was the immunoSEQ multiplex PCR assay. This immuneACCESS table, as held by TCRdb, lists in-frame sequences with V and J called but not all clones. Of the missing ones, under half trace to an unresolved V gene in checked studies; the others have no known cause. In this sample the table shows around 90,000 clones, approximately 83% of which occur a single time. The ten top clones hold around 5.9% of the sample. Sample: peripheral blood, taken on day 0 of AZD1222 vaccination. The receptors shown here come from an adult in good health.

The chain links TRBV29-1 to TRBJ1-2; D remains ambiguous. V was trimmed by 1 base and J by 2 bases, leaving 11 bases between them. Germline-derived CDR1 and CDR2 are SQVTM and ANQGSEA. The CDR3 covers 14 residues. This CDR3 is CSVEAALPNYGYTF. As DNA, the CDR3 is TGCAGCGTTGAAGCTGCCCTACCAAACTATGGCTACACCTTC.

V is TRBV7-2 and J is TRBJ2-2; 7 nucleotides match TRBD1. CDR1 SGHTA and CDR2 FQGNSA come from the germline V gene. The CDR3 runs to 15 residues. V shed 5 bases, J shed 5 bases, and the junction held 8 bases outside the gene matches. The CDR3 nucleotides are TGTGCCAGCAGCAACCGACAGGGTCGGACCGGGGAGCTGTTTTTT. Translation: CASSNRQGRTGELFF.

The genes are TRBV30 and TRBJ1-2; tentative D call: TRBD1 (5 bases). The CDR3 has 12 residues. The germline V gene encodes CDR1 GTSNPN and CDR2 SVGIG (reference sequence). The V end was cut by 3 bases, the J end by 5 bases, with 10 bases between. In DNA, the CDR3 is TGTGCCTGGAGCGGGGACCTATATGGCTACACCTTC. It codes for CAWSGDLYGYTF.

With respect to this clone: Compared with germline, one end of the junction differs, possibly owing to a read error. The V gene is TRBV12-3 or TRBV12-4, the J gene TRBJ1-2; D perhaps matches TRBD1 (6 bases). The CDR3 loop spans 12 amino acids. The CDR3 sequence: CASSPGGLLNHF. As DNA, the CDR3 is TGTGCCAGCAGTCCCGGGGGCCTTCTCAATCACTTC.

The chain recombines TRBV4-1 with TRBJ1-1, with D unresolved. CDR1 is MGHRA and CDR2 is YSYEKL in the germline V gene. The CDR3 has 14 amino acids. V shed 1 base and J shed 1 base, with 7 bases lying between them. The CDR3: CASSQVGGNTEAFF. CDR3 in DNA: TGCGCCAGCAGCCAAGTAGGTGGGAACACTGAAGCTTTCTTT.

This clone was seen a handful of times. The chain recombines TRBV6-1 with TRBJ2-7; TRBD1 matches 7 bases. Losses at the gene ends were 9 bases for V and 3 bases for J; bases not matched to a gene: 8. This CDR3 contains 13 residues. Germline values: CDR1 MNHNS, CDR2 SASEGT. The CDR3 DNA is TGTGCCAGTGAGGGACAGTCGAACTACGAGCAGTACTTC. Its translation: CASEGQSNYEQYF.

The V gene is TRBV19, the J gene TRBJ2-7, with no clear D. Germline CDR1 is LNHDA and CDR2 is SQIVND (reference sequence). The V end lost 9 bases, the J end lost 4 bases, and 16 bases lay between the germline ends. CDR3 length equals 13 residues. The CDR3: CASSRAGPYEQYF. DNA for the CDR3: TGTGCCAGCTCACGGGCCGGACCGTACGAGCAGTACTTC.

This clone was found once. V usage is TRBV6-5 and J usage is TRBJ2-7, with D perhaps TRBD1 (5 bases). V lost 5 bases and J lost 3, with 8 bases in between. CDR1 and CDR2 from the germline V gene are MNHEY and SVGAGI. The CDR3 loop spans 12 amino acids. The CDR3 sequence: CASSPGIYEQYF. In nucleotides, the CDR3 is TGTGCCAGCAGTCCAGGGATCTACGAGCAGTACTTC.